Listed here is a single T cell receptor beta chain. Antigen specificity is unknown. Clones were read by immunoSEQ multiplex PCR, and TCRdb kept only the in-frame ones, dropping some. The table shows more than 40,000 clones, with around 73% occurring only once. All patients were mismatch repair deficient, assessed by either PCR or immunohistochemistry. The record originates from a study of PD-1 blockade in mismatch repair-deficient tumors. Study-level background: All were previously treated, progressing patients with about twelve mismatch repair-deficient cancer types.

Whole-study findings and limits: Tumor-resident clones, often absent from pretreatment blood, expanded after pembrolizumab and then contracted.

V lost 2 bases, J lost 7 bases, and 19 bases lay in between. Germline V gives CDR1 SEHNR, CDR2 FQNEAQ (reference sequence). CDR3 size: 16 residues. V gene TRBV7-9 combines with J gene TRBJ2-3; D is perhaps TRBD1 or TRBD2 (7 bases each). Sequences were derived from peripheral blood, sampled 4 weeks after starting pembrolizumab. This receptor was taken from an adult with mismatch repair-deficient cancer. The CDR3 sequence is CASSLTFGRGGHTQYF. CDR3 nucleotides: TGTGCCAGCAGCTTAACATTCGGCAGGGGGGGACATACGCAGTATTTT.